Described below is a single T cell receptor beta chain sequence and its context. Trimming took 3 bases from V and 4 from J; bases not matched to a gene: 9. The CDR3 length is 16 residues. The data are from a study of identical twins. TCRdb reprocessed the 5' RACE reads with MiXCR, giving one entry per CDR3 protein. The sample yields more than 400,000 distinct CDR3 sequences, roughly 15% seen once. The data were also submitted as part of a second study, on yellow fever vaccine responses in identical twins.

The source of this sequence is a woman between 18 and 29 years old in good health. Input material: CD4+ T cells sorted from blood. The J gene is TRBJ2-1, the V gene TRBV12-3 or TRBV12-4, with 7 bases fitting TRBD2. As DNA, the CDR3 is TGTGCCAGCAGTTTGTGGCTAGCGGTTAAATACAATGAGCAGTTCTTC. Residues: CASSLWLAVKYNEQFF.